This is a list of T cell receptor beta chains from one sample in a study of CD8 T cells in ankylosing spondylitis. Each CDR3 protein is one row after TCRdb ran MiXCR on the 5' RACE reads. The table shows around 890,000 distinct CDR3 sequences, with roughly 12% occurring only once. Sequencing was done on a sample of blood, either unsorted or a sorted T cell fraction (not recorded which). These receptors originate from a male donor with ankylosing spondylitis. Both conserved end residues are part of each CDR3. The D gene is left open where the match is weak. A row's size may be missing; if present it is once, few, many or a size class.

CDR3aa: CASSFLPGGNQETQYF; CDR3nt: TGTGCCAGCAGTTTCTTGCCAGGGGGCAATCAAGAGACCCAGTACTTC; abundance: -; d_gene: TRBD1; v_gene: TRBV12-3/TRBV12-4; j_gene: TRBJ2-5
CDR3aa: CASREGTALIGNTEAFF; CDR3nt: TGCGCCAGCAGGGAGGGGACCGCCCTAATAGGAAACACTGAAGCTTTCTTT; abundance: many; d_gene: -; v_gene: TRBV5-1; j_gene: TRBJ1-1
CDR3aa: CASSLGPSSVYEQYF; CDR3nt: TGTGCCAGCAGCTTAGGCCCTAGTTCGGTCTACGAGCAGTACTTC; abundance: -; d_gene: -; v_gene: TRBV7-2; j_gene: TRBJ2-7
CDR3aa: CASSYGQMDSPLHF; CDR3nt: TGCGCCAGCAGCTACGGACAGATGGATTCACCCCTCCACTTT; abundance: many; d_gene: -; v_gene: TRBV5-1; j_gene: TRBJ1-6
CDR3aa: CASRWTGDDEQYF; CDR3nt: TGTGCCAGCCGATGGACAGGAGACGACGAGCAGTACTTC; abundance: -; d_gene: TRBD1; v_gene: TRBV6-1; j_gene: TRBJ2-7
CDR3aa: CASSATLNTEAFF; CDR3nt: TGTGCTAGCAGCGCGACACTGAACACTGAAGCTTTCTTT; abundance: many; d_gene: -; v_gene: TRBV7-7; j_gene: TRBJ1-1
CDR3aa: CASSPEGLAGHNEQFF; CDR3nt: TGTGCCAGCAGTCCTGAGGGCCTAGCGGGACACAATGAGCAGTTCTTC; abundance: many; d_gene: TRBD2; v_gene: TRBV12-3/TRBV12-4; j_gene: TRBJ2-1
CDR3aa: CASSQDPRQTQYF; CDR3nt: TGTGCCAGCAGCCAAGATCCCAGGCAGACCCAGTACTTC; abundance: few; d_gene: -; v_gene: TRBV4-2; j_gene: TRBJ2-5
CDR3aa: CASGTDGNTEAFF; CDR3nt: TGTGCCAGCGGAACGGACGGGAACACTGAAGCTTTCTTT; abundance: few; d_gene: -; v_gene: TRBV7-2; j_gene: TRBJ1-1
CDR3aa: CSARDLIRGTDTQYF; CDR3nt: TGCAGTGCTAGAGACCTCATCCGGGGGACAGATACGCAGTATTTT; abundance: -; d_gene: -; v_gene: TRBV20-1; j_gene: TRBJ2-3
CDR3aa: CASSPPSAGNTEAFF; CDR3nt: TGTGCCAGCTCACCCCCCTCGGCGGGGAACACTGAAGCTTTCTTT; abundance: -; d_gene: -; v_gene: TRBV18; j_gene: TRBJ1-1
CDR3aa: CASSSTGYGYTF; CDR3nt: TGTGCCAGCAGTTCGACAGGCTATGGCTACACCTTC; abundance: many; d_gene: -; v_gene: TRBV6-5; j_gene: TRBJ1-2
CDR3aa: CASSLRPDEKLFF; CDR3nt: TGTGCCAGCAGTCTTCGGCCAGACGAAAAACTGTTTTTT; abundance: -; d_gene: -; v_gene: TRBV28; j_gene: TRBJ1-4
CDR3aa: CSARVGQVLYGYTF; CDR3nt: TGCAGTGCTAGAGTGGGGCAGGTCCTCTATGGCTACACCTTC; abundance: -; d_gene: -; v_gene: TRBV20-1; j_gene: TRBJ1-2